These 18 T cell receptor beta chains were sequenced from one sample in a study of OX40 agonist ivuxolimab in advanced cancers. The protocol was immunoSEQ multiplex PCR, while the TCRdb copy is restricted to in-frame clones and leaves out a portion. The sample carries more than 9,500 clones, around 80% recorded once. The specimen was CD4+ or CD8+ T cells sorted from blood, collected in a trial of the OX40 agonist ivuxolimab. Receptors originate from an adult with an advanced solid tumor such as melanoma, head and neck, liver or kidney cancer.

The chain has TRBV7-9 and TRBJ1-2; 11 nucleotides agree with TRBD1. The CDR3 has 13 amino acids. In germline, CDR1 is SEHNR, CDR2 FQNEAQ (reference sequence). Trimming took 6 bases from V and 6 from J; bases not matched to a gene: 3. The CDR3 spells CASSSDRGHGYTF. The CDR3 coding sequence is TGTGCCAGCAGTTCGGACAGGGGGCATGGCTACACCTTC.

The gene calls are TRBV6-6 and TRBJ1-5; 8 bases align to TRBD1. V gave up 5 bases and J gave up 6 bases; unmatched junction bases: 6. Germline values: CDR1 MNHNY, CDR2 SVGAGI (reference sequence). The CDR3 runs to 14 residues. This CDR3 is CASSDGTGFQPQHF. CDR3 nucleotides: TGTGCCAGCAGTGACGGGACAGGCTTTCAGCCCCAGCATTTT.

This chain joins TRBV7-8 and TRBJ1-2; perhaps TRBD1 as D (6 bases). This CDR3 has 15 residues. Between the trimmed V and J ends, which lost 1 base and 4 bases, there was a span of 13 bases. Germline CDR1 SGHVS, CDR2 FQNEAQ. The DNA of the CDR3 is TGTGCCAGCAGCTTAGGCGGGGGGCTGACCTATGGCTACACCTTC. It translates to CASSLGGGLTYGYTF.

The sample holds a few counts of this clone. The chain recombines TRBV4-1 with TRBJ2-1; D perhaps matches TRBD1 (7 bases). Trimming took 3 bases from V and 4 from J, leaving 10 bases between them. The length of the CDR3 is 14 residues. CDR1 and CDR2 (germline): MGHRA, YSYEKL. CDR3 in DNA: TGCGCCAGCAGCCAGGGGGGACAGTACAATGAGCAGTTCTTC. Amino acid sequence: CASSQGGQYNEQFF.

V gene TRBV5-4 combines with J gene TRBJ1-1, with a weak D call TRBD1 (6 bases). The CDR3 sequence is 14 residues long. Germline V gives CDR1 SGHNT, CDR2 YYREEE (reference sequence). V was clipped by 3 bases and J by 2 bases, with 11 bases between them. CDR3 nucleotides: TGTGCCAGCAGCTGGGGACAAGCTAACACTGAAGCTTTCTTT. Translated: CASSWGQANTEAFF.

The chain is built from TRBV2 and TRBJ2-3; a weak D match, TRBD2 (7 bases). Germline V gene sequence: CDR1 SNHLY, CDR2 FYNNEI. V shed 1 base and J shed 0 bases, with 11 bases lying between them. This CDR3 has 16 amino acids. The CDR3 spells CASSEEGGRSTDTQYF. As DNA, the CDR3 is TGTGCCAGCAGTGAAGAGGGGGGGCGTAGCACAGATACGCAGTATTTT. Full variable domain (missing parts from reference TRBV2 and TRBJ2-3): EPEVTQTPSHQVTQMGQEVILRCVPISNHLYFYWYRQILGQKVEFLVSFYNNEISEKSEIFDDQFSVERPDGSNFTLKIRSTKLEDSAMYFCASSEEGGRSTDTQYFGPGTRLTVL.

The chain links TRBV6-1 to TRBJ2-5; the match to TRBD2 covers 9 bases. With V trimmed by 2 bases and J by 4 bases, 8 bases remained unmatched. This CDR3 spans 16 amino acids. Germline V lookup: CDR1 MNHNS, CDR2 SASEGT. This chain's CDR3 is CASSELSAGGGETQYF. In DNA, the CDR3 is TGTGCCAGCAGTGAATTGTCGGCGGGGGGGGGAGAGACCCAGTACTTC.

This clone was seen only once. The chain combines TRBV6-4 with TRBJ2-3; TRBD2 is a possible D gene (5 bases). Deletions cut 0 bases from V and 6 bases from J, with 7 bases between. The CDR3 is made up of 13 amino acids. Germline loops: CDR1 MRHNA, CDR2 SNTAGT. The CDR3 spells CASSDSGEDTQYF. CDR3 DNA: TGTGCCAGCAGTGACTCCGGGGAGGATACGCAGTATTTT.

The CDR3 sequence is CASSPHGTSADEQYF. DNA for the CDR3: TGTGCCAGCAGCCCCCACGGGACTAGCGCTGACGAGCAGTACTTC. V gene TRBV7-9 combines with J gene TRBJ2-7; 10 nucleotides line up with TRBD2. The CDR3 extends over 15 amino acids. Germline loops: CDR1 SEHNR, CDR2 FQNEAQ (reference sequence). V was clipped by 5 bases and J by 5 bases; unmatched bases: 9.

The rearrangement uses TRBV29-1 and TRBJ2-7; 10 nucleotides line up with TRBD1. The germline gives CDR1 SQVTM, CDR2 ANQGSEA. This CDR3 is 14 amino acids long. V trimming: 5 bases; J trimming: 2 bases; junction bases outside the gene matches: 6. The CDR3 protein is CSVWDRGVPYEQYF. The CDR3 bases are TGCAGCGTTTGGGACAGGGGAGTTCCCTACGAGCAGTACTTC.

V and J are TRBV18 and TRBJ2-7; 10 bases agree with TRBD2. The CDR3 is made up of 16 amino acids. J was trimmed by 1 base and V by 4 bases; bases with no gene match: 7. Germline V gene sequence: CDR1 KGHSH, CDR2 LQKENI. The CDR3 sequence: CASSRLLAGVSYEQYF. For the CDR3, the DNA is TGTGCCAGCTCACGCCTCCTAGCGGGGGTTTCCTACGAGCAGTACTTC.

V and J are TRBV2 and TRBJ2-7; D is unresolved. Germline V gives CDR1 SNHLY, CDR2 FYNNEI. This CDR3 comprises 11 residues. V was trimmed by 7 bases and J by 3 bases, leaving 7 bases between them. This chain's CDR3 is CASTPRYEQYF. The CDR3 DNA reads TGTGCCAGCACTCCGCGCTACGAGCAGTACTTC. Based on the CDR3 plus reference TRBV2 and TRBJ2-7, the full variable domain is EPEVTQTPSHQVTQMGQEVILRCVPISNHLYFYWYRQILGQKVEFLVSFYNNEISEKSEIFDDQFSVERPDGSNFTLKIRSTKLEDSAMYFCASTPRYEQYFGPGTRLTVT.

The chain recombines TRBV6-1 with TRBJ1-1; D gene uncertain. This CDR3 has 14 residues. Germline V CDR1 and CDR2: MNHNS, SASEGT. The ends were cut back, 4 bases at V and 0 bases at J, with 9 bases in the middle. CDR3 bases: TGTGCCAGCAGTGGGGGAGGGTTGAACACTGAAGCTTTCTTT. Encoded protein: CASSGGGLNTEAFF.

The chain combines TRBV10-3 with TRBJ2-3, with 10 bases identical to TRBD2. The germline CDR1 and CDR2 sequences are ENHRY and SYGVKD. The CDR3 has 17 residues. V lost 2 bases and J lost 4; bases outside the gene matches: 9. The DNA for the CDR3 is TGTGCCATCAGTGAGCCACACCTAGCGGGGGTCGCAGATACGCAGTATTTT. Protein sequence: CAISEPHLAGVADTQYF.

This rearrangement joins TRBV21-1 to TRBJ2-7; the table calls TRBD1, which could not be checked here. TRBV21-1 is designated a pseudogene. This CDR3 has 15 residues. CDR3: CASNKGRRVRIIQYF. The DNA of the CDR3 is TGTGCCAGCAACAAAGGTCGCAGGGTTCGCATTATACAGTACTTC.

V gene TRBV2 combines with J gene TRBJ2-2; 8 bases align to TRBD2. This CDR3 contains 15 residues. Germline CDR1 and CDR2: SNHLY and FYNNEI. Unmatched junction bases numbered 6, after V lost 8 bases and J lost 1 base. Here the CDR3 reads CASYKRGRNTGELFF. The DNA of the CDR3 is TGTGCCAGCTATAAGCGGGGGAGGAACACCGGGGAGCTGTTTTTT.

J is TRBJ1-1 and V is TRBV7-9; D is perhaps TRBD1 (5 bases). The CDR3 is 13 amino acids. The V end lost 7 bases, the J end lost 10 bases, and 19 bases lay between the germline ends. Germline CDR1 SEHNR, CDR2 FQNEAQ (reference sequence). CDR3 region: CASTDLGTGGAFF. The CDR3 DNA reads TGTGCCAGCACCGATCTGGGGACCGGTGGAGCTTTCTTT.

The chain couples TRBV5-5 to TRBJ2-3, with a possible D match to TRBD2 (5 bases). Trimming took 3 bases from V and 1 from J, leaving 15 bases between them. This CDR3 has 16 residues. Germline assignment: CDR1 SGHKS and CDR2 YYEKEE (reference sequence). CDR3 sequence (DNA): TGTGCCAGCAGCTCCCAGTCCGGGGTTCGCACAGATACGCAGTATTTT. This codes for CASSSQSGVRTDTQYF. The full variable domain, rest sourced from reference TRBV5-5 and TRBJ2-3, is DAGVTQSPTHLIKTRGQQVTLRCSPISGHKSVSWYQQVLGQGPQFIFQYYEKEERGRGNFPDRFSARQFPNYSSELNVNALLLGDSALYLCASSSQSGVRTDTQYFGPGTRLTVL.